These 27 T cell receptor beta chains came from one sample sequenced in a study of a mutant IDH1 vaccine in newly diagnosed glioma. The protocol was immunoSEQ multiplex PCR, while the TCRdb copy is restricted to in-frame clones and leaves out a portion. In the table there are over 55,000 clones, roughly four fifths of which are singletons. No antigens are known for them. The time point here: week 11, during vaccination. Doses of 300 ug of mutant IDH1 20-mer peptide were given with topical imiquimod. This material consisted of PBMCs, taken from a glioma patient whose treatment included an IDH1 peptide vaccine. The receptors come from a man aged 25-45 years with glioma.

V is TRBV18 and J is TRBJ2-5, with a tentative D call TRBD1 (5 bases). Looked up from germline, CDR1 is KGHSH and CDR2 is LQKENI. This CDR3 contains 13 residues. The ends were cut back, 2 bases at V and 5 bases at J, with 9 bases in the middle. The CDR3 loop is CASSPVHRETQYF. DNA for the CDR3: TGTGCCAGCTCACCAGTGCACAGGGAGACCCAGTACTTC.

CDR3 sequence reads: CASSPDREGQYF. CDR3 nucleotide sequence: TGTGCCAGCAGCCCGGACAGGGAAGGGCAGTACTTC. V gene TRBV11-2 combines with J gene TRBJ2-7; 8 bases line up with TRBD1. V was pared by 5 bases and J by 9 bases, with 6 bases of the junction left unmatched. The CDR3 runs 12 residues. Germline V gives CDR1 SGHAT, CDR2 FQNNGV.

This clone was detected once. The chain combines TRBV25-1 with TRBJ1-2, with D tentatively TRBD1 (6 bases). The germline CDR1 and CDR2 sequences are MGHDK and SYGVNS. The CDR3 is 15 residues long. V dropped 1 base and J dropped 10 bases, with 19 bases sitting between them. The CDR3 loop is CASSEWTVLRSIYTF. DNA of the CDR3: TGTGCCAGCAGTGAATGGACAGTTTTACGCTCAATCTACACCTTC.

The genes are TRBV5-5 and TRBJ2-3; D possibly corresponds to TRBD1 (5 bases). V lost 0 bases to trimming and J lost 2 bases, with 13 bases between them. Germline-derived CDR1 and CDR2 are SGHKS and YYEKEE (reference sequence). The CDR3 is 16 amino acids. As DNA, the CDR3 is TGTGCCAGCAGCTTGGCCGGTTGGGGCGACACAGATACGCAGTATTTT. Translating it yields CASSLAGWGDTDTQYF.

With respect to this clone: A junction boundary mismatches the germline segment, possibly from a read error. This chain uses TRBV5-1 with TRBJ1-3; no clear D. The CDR3 spans 14 residues. From germline, CDR1 is SGHRS and CDR2 YFSETQ. CDR3 nucleotide sequence: TGCGCCAGCAGCTTCAGTGGAACTGGTAACACCATATATTTT. Amino acid sequence: CASSFSGTGNTIYF. The variable domain in full, with the rest retrieved from reference TRBV5-1 and TRBJ1-3, is KAGVTQTPRYLIKTRGQQVTLSCSPISGHRSVSWYQQTPGQGLQFLFEYFSETQRNKGNFPGRFSGRQFSNSRSEMNVSTLELGDSALYLCASSFSGTGNTIYFGEGSWLTVV.

CDR3 DNA sequence: TGTGCCAGCAGCTCCGGACTAGCGGGGGTAAGCTCCTACAATGAGCAGTTCTTC. Translating gives CASSSGLAGVSSYNEQFF. V and J are TRBV5-4 and TRBJ2-1; 13 bases agree with TRBD2. Trimming took 3 bases from V and 0 from J; bases not matched to a gene: 6. CDR3 size: 18 residues. CDR1 is SGHNT and CDR2 is YYREEE in the germline V gene (reference sequence). Looking up the rest from reference TRBV5-4 and TRBJ2-1 gives the full variable domain: ETGVTQSPTHLIKTRGQQVTLRCSSQSGHNTVSWYQQALGQGPQFIFQYYREEENGRGNFPPRFSGLQFPNYSSELNVNALELDDSALYLCASSSGLAGVSSYNEQFFGPGTRLTVL.

This clone has a single count. V gene TRBV7-9 combines with J gene TRBJ2-3, with D perhaps given as TRBD1 or TRBD2 (5 bases each). This CDR3 is 16 amino acids long. CDR1 and CDR2 from the germline V gene are SEHNR and FQNEAQ (reference sequence). Between the trimmed V and J ends, which lost 1 base and 1 base, there was a span of 12 bases. Here the CDR3 DNA reads TGTGCCAGCAGCTTAGTGTCCGGGGCCCGCACAGATACGCAGTATTTT. Translated: CASSLVSGARTDTQYF.

This chain uses TRBV6-6 with TRBJ1-5, with no clear D. V shed 6 bases and J shed 3 bases, with 6 bases lying between them. Germline V gene lookup returns CDR1 MNHNY and CDR2 SVGAGI (reference sequence). CDR3 length: 12 residues. The CDR3 region is CASSLPNQPQHF. CDR3 in DNA: TGTGCCAGCAGCCTACCCAATCAGCCCCAGCATTTT.

This clone was counted between two and nine times. This sequence joins TRBV14 and TRBJ2-5, with 7 bases that match TRBD2. This CDR3 is built from 13 residues. J was trimmed by 1 base and V by 6 bases; bases with no gene match: 2. From germline, CDR1 is SGHDN and CDR2 FVKESK. Here the CDR3 DNA reads TGTGCCAGCAGTCGGGGGGTCCAAGAGACCCAGTACTTC. Translating gives CASSRGVQETQYF.

The chain combines TRBV19 with TRBJ2-1; a possible D gene is TRBD1 (6 bases). Per germline, CDR1 LNHDA and CDR2 SQIVND (reference sequence). This CDR3 is 15 amino acids long. Between the trimmed V and J ends, which lost 0 bases and 8 bases, there was a span of 14 bases. The CDR3 nucleotides read TGTGCCAGTAGTATAGAAGCAGGGGTAGTCTATGAGCAGTTCTTC. Its protein is CASSIEAGVVYEQFF. Full variable domain (outside the CDR3, taken from reference TRBV19 and TRBJ2-1): DGGITQSPKYLFRKEGQNVTLSCEQNLNHDAMYWYRQDPGQGLRLIYYSQIVNDFQKGDIAEGYSVSREKKESFPLTVTSAQKNPTAFYLCASSIEAGVVYEQFFGPGTRLTVL.

The genes are TRBV10-3 and TRBJ1-6, with 7 bases aligning to TRBD1. Germline values: CDR1 ENHRY, CDR2 SYGVKD. The CDR3 is 15 residues long. Trimming took 5 bases from V and 5 from J; bases not matched to a gene: 6. CDR3 in DNA: TGTGCCATCAGTCGGGGACAGACTAATAATTCACCCCTCCACTTT. Encoded protein: CAISRGQTNNSPLHF.

The CDR3 here is CASSFGTGDNQPQHF. CDR3 nucleotide sequence: TGTGCCAGCAGCTTCGGGACAGGGGATAATCAGCCCCAGCATTTT. This chain uses TRBV5-5 with TRBJ1-5; 10 bases map to TRBD1. V lost 2 bases and J lost 4; bases outside the gene matches: 3. This CDR3 has 15 residues. Germline V CDR1 and CDR2: SGHKS, YYEKEE (reference sequence).

The gene calls are TRBV10-1 and TRBJ2-5; possible D gene TRBD1, 6 bases. TRBJ2-7 matches the DNA end more closely, so the J call is doubtful. The CDR3 is 12 residues long. Germline loops: CDR1 WNHNN, CDR2 SYGVQD (reference sequence). The DNA of the CDR3 is TGCGCCAGCAGTGAGACAGGGATCGAGCAGTACTTC. It specifies CASSETGIEQYF.

This chain uses TRBV2 with TRBJ1-2; 9 positions agree with TRBD1. CDR1 is SNHLY, CDR2 FYNNEI, per germline. The length of the CDR3 is 14 residues. The ends lost 6 bases at V and 4 bases at J; junction bases unmatched: 6. The CDR3 reads CASRSSTGGYGYTF. CDR3 nucleotide sequence: TGTGCCAGCAGATCGTCGACAGGGGGCTATGGCTACACCTTC.

This chain joins TRBV16 and TRBJ1-2; 8 nucleotides match TRBD1. The V gene end was trimmed by 2 bases and the J gene end by 8 bases; junction bases not matched to a gene: 4. The CDR3 length is 13 residues. Per germline, CDR1 KGHSY and CDR2 FQNENV. The CDR3 DNA reads as TGTGCCAGCAGCCAAGACAGGGGTGGAGGCTACACCTTC. Its translation is CASSQDRGGGYTF.

The rearrangement links TRBV7-6 to TRBJ1-1; 8 bases are a match to TRBD1. With 1 base clipped from V and 2 bases from J, the junction kept 3 bases outside the gene matches. CDR3 length equals 15 residues. The germline V gene encodes CDR1 SGHVS and CDR2 FNYEAQ. CDR3 sequence reads: CASSLGQGSNTEAFF. The CDR3 DNA reads TGTGCCAGCAGCTTAGGACAGGGGAGTAACACTGAAGCTTTCTTT.

The rearrangement uses TRBV9 and TRBJ2-3, with 7 bases lining up with TRBD1. CDR1 SGDLS and CDR2 YYNGEE come from the germline V gene. The length of the CDR3 is 14 residues. V lost 3 bases and J lost 1; bases outside the gene matches: 2. CDR3 amino acids: CASSAGQGTDTQYF. CDR3 bases: TGTGCCAGCAGCGCCGGACAGGGCACAGATACGCAGTATTTT.

The chain carries TRBV27 and TRBJ1-1; D gene unclear. The germline V gene encodes CDR1 MNHEY and CDR2 SMNVEV (reference sequence). The CDR3 is made up of 13 amino acids. V gave up 5 bases and J gave up 4 bases, with 11 bases separating them. CDR3 sequence: CASSKGLATEAFF. CDR3 DNA sequence: TGTGCCAGCAGTAAAGGGCTGGCCACTGAAGCTTTCTTT.

This sequence joins TRBV4-1 and TRBJ1-2; TRBD1 might be the D (5 bases). This CDR3 contains 13 residues. The V end lost 4 bases, the J end lost 7 bases, and 13 bases lay between the germline ends. CDR1 and CDR2 (germline): MGHRA, YSYEKL. CDR3 loop: CASSLGAGGGYTF. CDR3 nucleotides: TGCGCCAGCAGCCTAGGGGCTGGAGGTGGCTACACCTTC.

The V and J genes are TRBV27 and TRBJ1-1, with no clear D. Per germline, CDR1 MNHEY and CDR2 SMNVEV (reference sequence). This CDR3 region has 13 residues. Trimming removed 4 bases at V and 2 bases at J, with 8 bases between. CDR3 DNA sequence: TGTGCCAGCAGTTGGGCAGTAAACACTGAAGCTTTCTTT. Its translation: CASSWAVNTEAFF.

DNA of the CDR3: TGTGCCAGCAAAGAGACAGGGGTTGATACCGGGGAGCTGTTTTTT. It codes for CASKETGVDTGELFF. The gene calls are TRBV27 and TRBJ2-2, with 8 positions matching TRBD1. V gave up 7 bases and J gave up 5 bases; unmatched junction bases: 9. Looked up from germline, CDR1 is MNHEY and CDR2 is SMNVEV (reference sequence). The length of the CDR3 is 15 residues.

The genes are TRBV6-6 and TRBJ2-1; D might be TRBD1 (6 bases). The CDR3 loop spans 15 amino acids. Germline V gives CDR1 MNHNY, CDR2 SVGAGI (reference sequence). Trimming took 6 bases from V and 0 from J, leaving 12 bases between them. DNA of the CDR3: TGTGCCAGCAGCCGGGACACAATCTCCTACAATGAGCAGTTCTTC. This translates into CASSRDTISYNEQFF.

This chain connects TRBV6-1 to TRBJ2-1; D may be TRBD1 (5 bases). Trimming took 8 bases from V and 7 from J, leaving 12 bases between them. The CDR3 consists of 12 residues. Germline assignment: CDR1 MNHNS and CDR2 SASEGT. The DNA of the CDR3 is TGTGCCAGCGGCAGGGTACTGAATGAGCAGTTCTTC. Translated, it gives CASGRVLNEQFF.

The chain employs TRBV28 and TRBJ1-1, with a weak D call TRBD1 (5 bases). The germline V gene encodes CDR1 MDHEN and CDR2 SYDVKM. The length of the CDR3 is 13 residues. V shed 6 bases and J shed 3 bases, with 11 bases lying between them. For the CDR3, the DNA is TGTGCCAGCAGGGGGGGAACTTACACTGAAGCTTTCTTT. Its protein is CASRGGTYTEAFF.

J is TRBJ1-1 and V is TRBV5-1; 8 positions agree with TRBD1. V lost 7 bases, J lost 4 bases, and 9 bases stayed unmatched. The CDR3 extends over 14 amino acids. Looked up from germline, CDR1 is SGHRS and CDR2 is YFSETQ. The CDR3 reads CASFNRTGPTEAFF. CDR3 nucleotide sequence: TGCGCCAGCTTCAATCGGACAGGGCCCACTGAAGCTTTCTTT. Complete variable domain (other parts from reference TRBV5-1 and TRBJ1-1): KAGVTQTPRYLIKTRGQQVTLSCSPISGHRSVSWYQQTPGQGLQFLFEYFSETQRNKGNFPGRFSGRQFSNSRSEMNVSTLELGDSALYLCASFNRTGPTEAFFGQGTRLTVV.

The V and J genes are TRBV10-3 and TRBJ2-2; D is perhaps TRBD1 (6 bases). Trimming pared 2 bases from V and 2 bases from J, leaving 15 bases between. The CDR3 contains 17 residues. Germline V gene sequence: CDR1 ENHRY, CDR2 SYGVKD. In DNA, the CDR3 is TGTGCCATCAGTGAGCCTCAGATGGACAGAAACACCGGGGAGCTGTTTTTT. Residues: CAISEPQMDRNTGELFF.

The V call is TRBV5-4, the J call TRBJ1-2; D is unresolved. This CDR3 is built from 14 residues. Looked up from germline, CDR1 is SGHNT and CDR2 is YYREEE (reference sequence). The V end was cut by 5 bases, the J end by 8 bases, with 19 bases between. This chain's CDR3 is CASRGAGPGRGYTF. The DNA for the CDR3 is TGTGCCAGCAGGGGTGCCGGGCCGGGGAGAGGCTACACCTTC. Full variable domain (remainder filled in from reference TRBV5-4 and TRBJ1-2): ETGVTQSPTHLIKTRGQQVTLRCSSQSGHNTVSWYQQALGQGPQFIFQYYREEENGRGNFPPRFSGLQFPNYSSELNVNALELDDSALYLCASRGAGPGRGYTFGSGTRLTVV.